Listed here are 15 T cell receptor beta chains from one sample, sequenced in a study of T-cell memory formation after mild COVID-19. TCRdb re-called the 5' RACE reads through MiXCR, storing one row per CDR3 protein. Of some 180,000 distinct CDR3 sequences in the sample, around 18% are singletons; the top ten hold around 3.9%. Sequenced sample: PBMCs or a T cell subset sorted from them (not recorded which). The source of these receptors is a man younger than 35 who had mild COVID-19 (a few samples of this study predate the infection). Cell type and time point are not known.

The chain combines TRBV18 with TRBJ2-3; TRBD1 matches 8 bases. CDR1 is KGHSH, CDR2 LQKENI, per germline. J gave up 4 bases and V 6 bases, and 6 bases lay outside the gene matches. This CDR3 spans 14 amino acids. The chain's CDR3 is CASSRTGRSDTQYF. The CDR3 bases are TGTGCCAGCTCCCGGACAGGGCGGTCAGATACGCAGTATTTT.

The chain is built from TRBV5-1 and TRBJ2-1, with D maybe TRBD1 (6 bases). V lost 4 bases, J lost 7 bases, and 15 bases lay in between. Germline V CDR1 and CDR2: SGHRS, YFSETQ. The CDR3 spans 14 residues. CDR3 DNA: TGCGCCAGCAGCAAGGACAGCCCCCGGAATGAGCAGTTCTTC. This gives the protein CASSKDSPRNEQFF.

This clonotype was counted a few times. This rearrangement joins TRBV5-1 to TRBJ2-7, with 7 bases lining up with TRBD1. The CDR3 loop spans 14 amino acids. Germline values: CDR1 SGHRS, CDR2 YFSETQ. Germline trimming cut 4 bases from V and 3 bases from J; bases unmatched to any gene: 7. The CDR3 reads CASSAGTDIYEQYF. CDR3 nucleotides: TGCGCCAGCAGCGCCGGGACAGATATCTACGAGCAGTACTTC.

Comments on this clonotype: One junction end does not reproduce the germline sequence, and a read error may be involved. The J gene is TRBJ1-1, the V gene TRBV12-3 or TRBV12-4; D remains unclear. This CDR3 is 14 amino acids long. For the CDR3, the DNA is TGTGCCAGCAGTTTATCCGGGATTAACACTGAAGATTTCTTT. It is translated as CASSLSGINTEDFF.

This sequence joins TRBV2 and TRBJ1-3, with D possibly TRBD1 on 5 matching bases. The ends were cut back, 7 bases at V and 7 bases at J, with 14 bases in the middle. The CDR3 consists of 13 residues. The germline V gene encodes CDR1 SNHLY and CDR2 FYNNEI. The CDR3 loop is CASNLGTSNTIYF. As DNA, the CDR3 is TGTGCCAGCAATCTAGGGACTTCGAACACCATATATTTT.

This CDR3 is CASTSRQGNSPLHF. As DNA, the CDR3 is TGTGCCAGCACCAGTCGGCAGGGAAATTCACCCCTCCACTTT. The rearrangement links TRBV7-9 to TRBJ1-6, with a weak D call TRBD1 (5 bases). V lost 7 bases and J lost 7, with 14 bases in between. Germline assignment: CDR1 SEHNR and CDR2 FQNEAQ (reference sequence). The CDR3 is 14 amino acids. The variable domain in full, with the rest retrieved from reference TRBV7-9 and TRBJ1-6, is DTGVSQNPRHKITKRGQNVTFRCDPISEHNRLYWYRQTLGQGPEFLTYFQNEAQLEKSRLLSDRFSAERPKGSFSTLEIQRTEQGDSAMYLCASTSRQGNSPLHFGNGTRLTVT.

In this sample, this clonotype turned up many times. The chain has TRBV7-2 and TRBJ2-7; perhaps TRBD1 as D (6 bases). V was shortened by 4 bases and J by 7 bases, with 14 bases between the two germline ends. CDR3 size: 13 residues. Germline lookup yields CDR1 SGHTA and CDR2 FQGNSA. This CDR3 reads CASSYQGNGEQYF. The CDR3 region has the DNA TGTGCCAGCAGCTATCAGGGGAATGGGGAGCAGTACTTC.

This clonotype was counted between two and nine times. The V call is TRBV4-1, the J call TRBJ1-1; D is uncertain. CDR3 length equals 13 residues. Trimming pared 6 bases from V and 5 bases from J, leaving 13 bases between. CDR1 and CDR2 (germline): MGHRA, YSYEKL. In DNA form, the CDR3 reads TGCGCCAGCAGTCCTAAGCCAGTTACTGAAGCTTTCTTT. This gives the protein CASSPKPVTEAFF.

The chain has TRBV6-5 and TRBJ1-5; D uncertain. Germline V CDR1 and CDR2: MNHEY, SVGAGI. The CDR3 runs to 13 residues. The V and J ends lost 4 bases and 12 bases respectively, with 16 bases between them. CDR3 sequence: CASSFDPNLVQHF. The DNA of the CDR3 is TGTGCCAGCAGTTTTGACCCAAACTTAGTCCAGCATTTT.

The chain recombines TRBV7-2 with TRBJ1-2, with TRBD1 as a possible D gene (5 bases). The CDR3 is 15 residues long. V lost 5 bases, J lost 4 bases, and 17 bases lay in between. Per the germline V gene, CDR1 is SGHTA and CDR2 is FQGNSA. The CDR3 DNA sequence: TGTGCCAGCAGCCCTCCAGGGAGCTCTGGCTATGGCTACACCTTC. This sequence encodes CASSPPGSSGYGYTF.

This clonotype was seen more than once but under ten times. The genes are TRBV12-3 or TRBV12-4 and TRBJ1-1, with D possibly matching TRBD1 (6 bases). The CDR3 has 14 residues. V was clipped by 3 bases and J by 4 bases, with 12 bases between them. The CDR3 bases are TGTGCCAGCAGTTTGTTACAGGGAACCACTGAAGCTTTCTTT. Protein product: CASSLLQGTTEAFF.

This clonotype was recorded only once. CDR3 nucleotide sequence: TGTGCCAGCAGTCCGGAACCGGGCAACTATGGCTACACCTTC. It is translated as CASSPEPGNYGYTF. The chain couples TRBV12-3 or TRBV12-4 to TRBJ1-2, with no clear D. V lost 5 bases and J 2 bases, leaving 12 bases between the germline ends. The CDR3 length is 14 residues.

This clonotype was recorded a few times. The genes are TRBV2 and TRBJ1-5; 7 bases are shared with TRBD1. J gave up 0 bases and V 5 bases, and 10 bases lay outside the gene matches. There are 17 residues in the CDR3. Per the germline V gene, CDR1 is SNHLY and CDR2 is FYNNEI. In DNA, the CDR3 is TGTGCCAGCAGTTCTAACAGGGGCGCCTATAGCAATCAGCCCCAGCATTTT. Amino acid sequence: CASSSNRGAYSNQPQHF.

The chain has TRBV7-8 and TRBJ2-1; tentative D call: TRBD2 (6 bases). The CDR3 runs to 11 residues. The germline CDR1 and CDR2 sequences are SGHVS and FQNEAQ. V was shortened by 5 bases and J by 12 bases, with 11 bases between the two germline ends. The CDR3 loop is CASSLTSAQFF. The CDR3 DNA follows: TGTGCCAGCAGCCTGACTAGTGCGCAGTTCTTC.

This clonotype occurred a few times. This rearrangement joins TRBV20-1 to TRBJ1-1; maybe TRBD1 (5 bases). Germline V gives CDR1 DFQATT, CDR2 SNEGSKA (reference sequence). V dropped 6 bases and J dropped 4 bases, with 12 bases sitting between them. The CDR3 totals 12 residues. In DNA form, the CDR3 reads TGCAGTGCCGGGCGAGGGACCACTGAAGCTTTCTTT. This codes for CSAGRGTTEAFF.